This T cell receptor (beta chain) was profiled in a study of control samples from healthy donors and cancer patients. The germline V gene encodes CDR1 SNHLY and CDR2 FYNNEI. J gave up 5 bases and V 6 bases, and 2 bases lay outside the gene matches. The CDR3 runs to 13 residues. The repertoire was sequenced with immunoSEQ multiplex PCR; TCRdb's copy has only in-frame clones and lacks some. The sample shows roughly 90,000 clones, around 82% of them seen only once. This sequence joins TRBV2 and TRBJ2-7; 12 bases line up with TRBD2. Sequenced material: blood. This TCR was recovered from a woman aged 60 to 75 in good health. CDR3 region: CASRRTSGNEQYF. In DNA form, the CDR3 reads TGTGCCAGCAGGAGGACTAGCGGGAACGAGCAGTACTTC.